The 11 T cell receptor beta chains reported below all come from one sample, sequenced in a study of metastatic and nonmetastatic thyroid tumors. Patients were all untreated before their thyroid surgery. TCRdb re-analyzed the PCR reads using MiXCR. The sample consists of 15,000 to 17,000 clones, 3% to 4% of them appearing once. Material: tumor tissue. The receptors originated from a female donor with papillary thyroid cancer or a benign thyroid nodule (not recorded which). Some clones in this sample may be carry-over from other donors' samples.

The rearrangement joins TRBV5-5 to TRBJ2-2, with TRBD2 matching 10 bases. Trimming cost V 0 bases and J 5 bases; bases outside gene matches: 7. From germline, CDR1 is SGHKS and CDR2 YYEKEE (reference sequence). The CDR3 runs 17 residues. The CDR3 sequence is CASSLDSGRARTGELFF. The CDR3 DNA reads TGTGCCAGCAGCTTGGACAGCGGGAGGGCCCGGACCGGGGAGCTGTTTTTT.

This clone has only a few counts. The rearrangement uses TRBV20-1 and TRBJ1-3; D remains ambiguous. Germline CDR1 reads DFQATT; CDR2 reads SNEGSKA (reference sequence). The CDR3 sequence is 15 residues long. V was trimmed by 1 base and J by 8 bases, leaving 18 bases between them. The chain's CDR3 is CSARGDREGLDTIYF. In DNA form, the CDR3 reads TGCAGTGCTAGAGGTGATAGGGAAGGGTTGGACACCATATATTTT.

The chain joins TRBV6-2 or TRBV6-3 to TRBJ2-2, with D possibly called TRBD1 or TRBD2 (6 bases each). V lost 0 bases to trimming and J lost 8 bases, with 13 bases between them. From germline, CDR1 is MNHEY and CDR2 SVGEGT. The CDR3 runs to 15 residues. The CDR3 DNA follows: TGTGCCAGCAGTTACTCGAAGGGGGGCAAGGGGGAGCTGTTTTTT. It yields the protein CASSYSKGGKGELFF.

The rearrangement joins TRBV9 to TRBJ2-2; 9 nucleotides agree with TRBD1. The CDR3 covers 16 residues. Germline CDR1 SGDLS, CDR2 YYNGEE. V lost 0 bases to trimming and J lost 4 bases; unmatched junction nucleotides: 4. In DNA form, the CDR3 reads TGTGCCAGCAGCGTAGAGGGGACAGGGAGCACCGGGGAGCTGTTTTTT. It codes for CASSVEGTGSTGELFF.

This clone was detected a few times. CDR3 residues: CASSSSEGAVRGGYTF. DNA of the CDR3: TGTGCCAGCAGCTCGTCGGAGGGGGCGGTTAGAGGTGGCTACACCTTC. The chain links TRBV28 to TRBJ1-2; TRBD1 agrees at 7 bases. CDR1 and CDR2 from the germline V gene are MDHEN and SYDVKM. CDR3 length: 16 residues. V lost 6 bases, J lost 7 bases, and 17 bases stayed unmatched.

This clone was observed many times. The junction and the germline gene differ at one end; a read error may be behind it. V and J are TRBV7-9 and TRBJ2-7; 11 positions match TRBD2. The CDR3 runs to 15 residues. Germline loops: CDR1 SEHNR, CDR2 FQNEAQ (reference sequence). CDR3 sequence (DNA): TGTGCCGGCAGCTTAGAAGGGCTAGCGGGAGGTGAGCAGTACTTC. This translates into CAGSLEGLAGGEQYF.

By share, this clone ranks as medium-sized. The chain uses TRBV9 and TRBJ2-7, with 8 bases aligning to TRBD1. In germline, CDR1 is SGDLS, CDR2 YYNGEE. The CDR3 runs 15 residues. Trimming removed 2 bases from V and 6 bases from J; junction bases left unmatched: 10. The CDR3 bases are TGTGCCAGCAGCGTGTCAGGGGGCGAGGGAGTCGAGCAGTACTTC. Translated, it gives CASSVSGGEGVEQYF.

This clone appeared a few times. The chain joins TRBV11-2 to TRBJ1-1; TRBD1 might be the D (6 bases). The V gene lost 5 bases and the J gene lost 5 bases, with 15 bases spanning the gap. The CDR3 length is 14 residues. Germline V gene data show CDR1 as SGHAT and CDR2 as FQNNGV. CDR3 protein: CASSPNTGRTEAFF. In nucleotides, the CDR3 is TGTGCCAGCAGCCCCAACACAGGGAGAACTGAAGCTTTCTTT.

The chain is built from TRBV20-1 and TRBJ2-7; 8 bases align to TRBD2. CDR1 DFQATT and CDR2 SNEGSKA come from the germline V gene (reference sequence). The CDR3 is made up of 14 amino acids. The V and J ends lost 4 bases and 1 base, in that order; junction bases with no gene match: 6. The CDR3 sequence: CSAKTSGASYEQYF. The CDR3 DNA follows: TGCAGTGCTAAAACTAGCGGTGCTTCCTACGAGCAGTACTTC.

J is TRBJ2-2 and V is TRBV28, with D possibly being TRBD2 (6 bases). Per germline, CDR1 MDHEN and CDR2 SYDVKM. This CDR3 comprises 15 residues. V was clipped by 6 bases and J by 4 bases, with 15 bases between them. This CDR3 reads CASSGGDLGTGELFF. Here the CDR3 DNA reads TGTGCCAGCAGCGGAGGGGACCTGGGCACCGGGGAGCTGTTTTTT.

This clone was detected a few times. This chain links TRBV20-1 with TRBJ1-3, with D possibly matching TRBD1 (6 bases). The ends were cut back, 3 bases at V and 6 bases at J, with 12 bases in the middle. The CDR3 is made up of 13 amino acids. The germline V gene has CDR1 DFQATT and CDR2 SNEGSKA (reference sequence). This chain's CDR3 is CSASRGAENTIYF. In nucleotides, the CDR3 is TGCAGTGCTAGTCGGGGGGCGGAAAACACCATATATTTT.